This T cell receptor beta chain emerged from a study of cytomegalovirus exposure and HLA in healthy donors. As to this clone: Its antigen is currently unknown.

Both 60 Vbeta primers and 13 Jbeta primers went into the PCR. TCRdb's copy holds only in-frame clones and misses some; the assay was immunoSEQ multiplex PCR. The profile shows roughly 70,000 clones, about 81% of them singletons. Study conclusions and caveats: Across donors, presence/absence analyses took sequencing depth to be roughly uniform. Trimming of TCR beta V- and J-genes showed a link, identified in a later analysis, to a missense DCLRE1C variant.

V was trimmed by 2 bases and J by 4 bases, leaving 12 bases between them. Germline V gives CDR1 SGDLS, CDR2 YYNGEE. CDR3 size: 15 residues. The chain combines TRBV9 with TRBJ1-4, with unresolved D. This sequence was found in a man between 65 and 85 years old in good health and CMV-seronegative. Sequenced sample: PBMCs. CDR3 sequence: CASSVSRERNEKLFF. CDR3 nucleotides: TGTGCCAGCAGCGTGTCCCGGGAGCGTAATGAAAAACTGTTTTTT.